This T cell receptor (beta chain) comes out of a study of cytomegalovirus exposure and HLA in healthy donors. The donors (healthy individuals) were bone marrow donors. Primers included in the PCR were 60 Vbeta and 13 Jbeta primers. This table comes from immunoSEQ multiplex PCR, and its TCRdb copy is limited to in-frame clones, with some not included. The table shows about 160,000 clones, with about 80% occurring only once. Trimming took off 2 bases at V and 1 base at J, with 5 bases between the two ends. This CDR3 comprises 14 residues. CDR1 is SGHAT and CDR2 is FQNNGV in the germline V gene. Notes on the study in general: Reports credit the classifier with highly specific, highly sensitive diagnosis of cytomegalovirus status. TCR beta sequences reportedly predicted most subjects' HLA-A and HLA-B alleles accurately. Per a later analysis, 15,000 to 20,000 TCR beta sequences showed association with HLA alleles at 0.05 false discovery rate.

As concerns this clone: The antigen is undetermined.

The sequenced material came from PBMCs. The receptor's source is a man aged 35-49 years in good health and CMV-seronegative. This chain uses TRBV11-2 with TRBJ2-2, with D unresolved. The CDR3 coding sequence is TGTGCCAGCAGCTTATCTAGGAACACCGGGGAGCTGTTTTTT. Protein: CASSLSRNTGELFF.